Listed below are T cell receptor beta chains from one sample, sequenced in a study of technical replicates of blood from a handful of donors. The assay was immunoSEQ multiplex PCR, and TCRdb's table has in-frame clones only and misses some. The repertoire includes some 90,000 clones, around 95% of them detected once, and 0.34% sits in the top ten. Sequenced material: T cells isolated from PBMCs. All receptors come from a human donor in good health. Each CDR3 is given with its conserved first and last residue. The D gene is left open where the match is weak. Clone sizes are given selectively: once, few, many, or a class where the clone is expanded.

len | j_gene | v_gene | d_gene | abundance | CDR3nt | CDR3aa
16 | TRBJ2-1 | TRBV14 | TRBD1 | . | TGTGCCAGCAGCCATAGACAGGGGGCGGTCTACAATGAGCAGTTCTTC | CASSHRQGAVYNEQFF
14 | TRBJ2-7 | TRBV4-2 | . | . | TGTGCCAGCAGCCAAGATGTGAGATCCTACGAGCAGTACTTC | CASSQDVRSYEQYF
15 | TRBJ1-1 | TRBV10-3 | TRBD1 | . | TGTGCCATCACCCCGACAGGGGGCGGTCGCACTGAAGCTTTCTTT | CAITPTGGGRTEAFF
14 | TRBJ1-2 | TRBV28 | . | . | TGTGCCAGCAACCCAGGCACCTTTGAGTATGGCTACACCTTC | CASNPGTFEYGYTF
16 | TRBJ2-3 | TRBV4-1 | TRBD2 | . | TGCGCCAGCAGCCACGTTGCGGGAGGGCGCTGGGATACGCAGTATTTT | CASSHVAGGRWDTQYF
14 | TRBJ2-1 | TRBV11-3 | TRBD2 | . | TGTGCCAGCAGCAGACTAGCGGGGGACAATGAGCAGTTCTTC | CASSRLAGDNEQFF
15 | TRBJ2-2 | TRBV7-8 | . | . | TGTGCCAGCAGCGCAATGACTAGTTTCACCGGGGAGCTGTTTTTT | CASSAMTSFTGELFF
15 | TRBJ1-1 | TRBV9 | . | few | TGTGCCAGCAGCCTAGGGACTTTTCTGAACACTGAAGCTTTCTTT | CASSLGTFLNTEAFF
16 | TRBJ2-2 | TRBV5-8 | . | . | TGTGCCAGCAGCTTCCGGGGAGGGGGGAACACCGGGGAGCTGTTTTTT | CASSFRGGGNTGELFF
15 | TRBJ1-1 | TRBV7-9 | TRBD1 | . | TGTGCCAGCAGCCGAACGACAGGGATCGAGACTGAAGCTTTCTTT | CASSRTTGIETEAFF
17 | TRBJ2-7 | TRBV5-1 | TRBD2 | . | TGCGCCAGCGGGGTGACAGGGAACGCGGGAGGGCGGGACGAGCAGTACTTC | CASGVTGNAGGRDEQYF
13 | TRBJ1-2 | TRBV9 | . | . | TGTGCCAGCAGCTTTATGCCAACAGGGCCCTACACCTTC | CASSFMPTGPYTF
17 | TRBJ2-2 | TRBV15 | . | . | TGTGCCACCAGCCCTAGCCGGCAGTTCGCGAACACCGGGGAGCTGTTTTTT | CATSPSRQFANTGELFF
16 | TRBJ2-2 | TRBV27 | TRBD1 | . | TGTGCCAGCAGTTTAGGACAGGGATTTAACACCGGGGAGCTGTTTTTT | CASSLGQGFNTGELFF
13 | TRBJ2-3 | TRBV7-2 | . | once | TGTGCCAGCAGCTTAGCAGCGGGAGATACGCAGTATTTT | CASSLAAGDTQYF
13 | TRBJ2-5 | TRBV6-1 | . | once | TGTGCCACTACTGAAGGGAGCAGAGAGACCCAGTACTTC | CATTEGSRETQYF
16 | TRBJ2-1 | TRBV7-3 | TRBD2 | once | TGTGCCAGCAGTCCTCCGGCTAGCGGCTCCTACAATGAGCAGTTCTTC | CASSPPASGSYNEQFF
14 | TRBJ2-7 | TRBV5-4 | TRBD2 | . | TGTGCCAGCAGCTTGTTTAGCGGGCAATACGAGCAGTACTTC | CASSLFSGQYEQYF
14 | TRBJ2-3 | TRBV2 | . | . | TGTGCCAGTGGAGGGTCATTTCCCACAGATACGCAGTATTTT | CASGGSFPTDTQYF
16 | TRBJ2-2 | TRBV6-5 | TRBD2 | . | TGTGCCAGCAGTTCCATACTAGCGGGAGGGCCCGGGGAGCTGTTTTTT | CASSSILAGGPGELFF
13 | TRBJ2-5 | TRBV27 | TRBD1 | . | TGTGCCAGCAGTTTAGGGAGGACAGGGGCCCAGTACTTC | CASSLGRTGAQYF
15 | TRBJ2-1 | TRBV9 | . | once | TGTGCCAGCAGCGTAGCTGTATTGGAGAACAATGAGCAGTTCTTC | CASSVAVLENNEQFF
15 | TRBJ2-5 | TRBV19 | TRBD1 | . | TGTGCCAGTAGTATGTCACGGGACAGGGGTGAGACCCAGTACTTC | CASSMSRDRGETQYF
15 | TRBJ1-4 | TRBV11-2 | . | . | TGTGCCAGCAGCGCCAACAACACGTGGAGCGAAAAACTGTTTTTT | CASSANNTWSEKLFF
17 | TRBJ2-7 | TRBV13 | TRBD2 | . | TGTGCCAGCAGCTTATGGGGACTAGCGGGAGAGGACTACGAGCAGTACTTC | CASSLWGLAGEDYEQYF
14 | TRBJ1-3 | TRBV30 | TRBD1 | . | TGTGCCTGGAACCGGGGACAGGGAGGAAACACCATATATTTT | CAWNRGQGGNTIYF